One sample yielded the 21 T cell receptor beta chains listed below, sequenced in a study of T-cell memory formation after mild COVID-19. TCRdb re-called the 5' RACE reads through MiXCR, storing one row per CDR3 protein. The table has hundreds of thousands of distinct CDR3 sequences, approximately 15% seen once. The sequenced sample consisted of PBMCs or a T cell subset sorted from them (not recorded which). The receptors here all came from a man between 18 and 29 years old who had mild COVID-19 (a few samples of this study predate the infection). Cell type and time point are not known.

The chain has TRBV3-1 and TRBJ2-1; TRBD2 might be the D (6 bases). The CDR3 runs to 14 residues. V dropped 3 bases and J dropped 6 bases, with 12 bases sitting between them. CDR1 is LGHDT and CDR2 is YNNKEL in the germline V gene (reference sequence). Here the CDR3 DNA reads TGTGCCAGCAGCCAGGGACTCACAATCAATGAGCAGTTCTTC. Its protein product is CASSQGLTINEQFF.

This clonotype has a single count. The J gene is TRBJ1-4, the V gene TRBV29-1, with TRBD1 matching over 9 bases. The V and J ends lost 7 bases and 8 bases, in that order; junction bases with no gene match: 8. This CDR3 has 13 amino acids. Germline V gene data show CDR1 as SQVTM and CDR2 as ANQGSEA. CDR3 DNA: TGCAGCGCCGACAGGGGGACCGGGGAAAAACTGTTTTTT. It translates to CSADRGTGEKLFF.

V usage is TRBV5-1 and J usage is TRBJ2-3; 12 nucleotides line up with TRBD1. CDR3 length: 19 amino acids. The J segment lost 1 base and the V segment lost 6 bases, leaving 15 bases of the junction unmatched. Germline lookup yields CDR1 SGHRS and CDR2 YFSETQ. The CDR3 loop is CASTSGTGGFQPGTDTQYF. Written as DNA, the CDR3 is TGCGCCAGCACCTCCGGGACAGGGGGCTTCCAGCCAGGCACAGATACGCAGTATTTT.

This rearrangement joins TRBV6-1 to TRBJ1-2, with TRBD1 identical over 8 bases. This CDR3 is built from 14 residues. Germline V gene data show CDR1 as MNHNS and CDR2 as SASEGT. The trim removed 4 bases at V and 0 bases at J, leaving 1 base unmatched. The CDR3 region has the DNA TGTGCCAGCAGTGCGACAGGGGCTAACTATGGCTACACCTTC. It encodes CASSATGANYGYTF.

This clonotype came up many times. CDR3 loop: CASSRSATGTYEQYF. DNA of the CDR3: TGCGCCAGCAGCCGTTCAGCGACAGGGACTTACGAGCAGTACTTC. The chain combines TRBV5-1 with TRBJ2-7; a possible D gene is TRBD1 (7 bases). This CDR3 contains 15 residues. The V and J ends lost 4 bases and 4 bases respectively, with 18 bases between them. Per the germline V gene, CDR1 is SGHRS and CDR2 is YFSETQ. The full variable domain, rest sourced from reference TRBV5-1 and TRBJ2-7, is KAGVTQTPRYLIKTRGQQVTLSCSPISGHRSVSWYQQTPGQGLQFLFEYFSETQRNKGNFPGRFSGRQFSNSRSEMNVSTLELGDSALYLCASSRSATGTYEQYFGPGTRLTVT.

The V gene is TRBV18, the J gene TRBJ2-7, with a possible D match to TRBD2 (6 bases). CDR1 is KGHSH, CDR2 LQKENI, per germline. The CDR3 runs 15 residues. V lost 6 bases to trimming and J lost 3 bases, with 18 bases between them. The CDR3 protein is CASSRGQGSYYEQYF. Here the CDR3 DNA reads TGTGCCAGCTCGCGGGGCCAGGGAAGCTACTACGAGCAGTACTTC.

This clonotype was seen a handful of times. This chain joins TRBV6-5 and TRBJ1-6; D gene uncertain. CDR3 size: 14 residues. Trimming cost V 5 bases and J 8 bases, with 13 bases left between them. CDR1 is MNHEY, CDR2 SVGAGI, per germline. CDR3 nucleotide sequence: TGTGCCAGCAGTCCCGGTAATCCAGATTCACCCCTCCACTTT. Translating gives CASSPGNPDSPLHF.

This chain connects TRBV3-1 to TRBJ2-3; the match to TRBD2 covers 10 bases. The CDR3 spans 15 residues. Germline CDR1 LGHDT, CDR2 YNNKEL (reference sequence). With 4 bases clipped from V and 5 bases from J, the junction kept 6 bases outside the gene matches. For the CDR3, the DNA is TGTGCCAGCAGCCTCCAACTAGCGGGGAAAGATACGCAGTATTTT. Protein product: CASSLQLAGKDTQYF.

In its sample, this clonotype was seen a few times. The J gene is TRBJ2-5, the V gene TRBV4-1, with 13 bases identical to TRBD2. The CDR3 spans 19 residues. The germline CDR1 and CDR2 sequences are MGHRA and YSYEKL. The V segment lost 3 bases and the J segment 2 bases; nucleotides outside the gene matches: 12. The CDR3 region is CASSHLLAGGTRAQETQYF. The CDR3 DNA reads as TGCGCCAGCAGCCACCTACTAGCGGGGGGGACAAGGGCGCAAGAGACCCAGTACTTC.

This clonotype has a count of ten or more. The chain recombines TRBV15 with TRBJ1-3; D remains ambiguous. The CDR3 contains 15 residues. V was cut by 1 base and J by 2 bases, with 9 bases left in between. Germline lookup yields CDR1 LNHNV and CDR2 YYDKDF (reference sequence). Here the CDR3 reads CATSRVGGAGNTIYF. DNA for the CDR3: TGTGCCACCAGCAGAGTTGGCGGGGCTGGAAACACCATATATTTT.

The rearrangement joins TRBV4-3 to TRBJ1-6; 9 bases fit TRBD1. The CDR3 loop spans 15 amino acids. The V and J ends lost 2 bases and 9 bases, in that order; junction bases with no gene match: 5. CDR1 is LGHNA and CDR2 is YSLEER in the germline V gene. The CDR3 is CASSQLGQGGSPLHF. CDR3 in DNA: TGCGCCAGCAGCCAATTGGGACAGGGCGGTTCACCCCTCCACTTT.

This chain links TRBV27 with TRBJ2-2; maybe TRBD1 (5 bases). The CDR3 loop spans 13 amino acids. With 3 bases removed from V and 9 bases from J, the gap between germline ends came to 11 bases. In germline, CDR1 is MNHEY, CDR2 SMNVEV (reference sequence). CDR3 nucleotide sequence: TGTGCCAGCAGTTTCAAGGGGTCCCGGGAGCTGTTTTTT. It encodes CASSFKGSRELFF.

A few counts support this clonotype. The V and J genes are TRBV24-1 and TRBJ2-7; 9 bases agree with TRBD2. Germline CDR1 reads KGHDR; CDR2 reads SFDVKD. V lost 12 bases and J lost 0; bases outside the gene matches: 20. This CDR3 region has 18 residues. In DNA form, the CDR3 reads TGTGCCGTCTCGACTATAGACTTAGCGGGGGCGAGCTCCTACGAGCAGTACGTC. Translation gives CAVSTIDLAGASSYEQYV.

This chain uses TRBV2 with TRBJ2-7, with D unclear. Between the trimmed V and J ends, which lost 7 bases and 2 bases, there was a span of 6 bases. The CDR3 is made up of 11 amino acids. Germline V gene data show CDR1 as SNHLY and CDR2 as FYNNEI. CDR3 region: CASTAAYEQYF. In DNA form, the CDR3 reads TGTGCCAGCACAGCTGCCTACGAGCAGTACTTC. The entire variable domain, with the rest obtained from reference TRBV2 and TRBJ2-7, is as follows: EPEVTQTPSHQVTQMGQEVILRCVPISNHLYFYWYRQILGQKVEFLVSFYNNEISEKSEIFDDQFSVERPDGSNFTLKIRSTKLEDSAMYFCASTAAYEQYFGPGTRLTVT.

This clonotype has a count of ten or more. The chain carries TRBV20-1 and TRBJ2-7, with D perhaps TRBD2 (6 bases). Germline assignment: CDR1 DFQATT and CDR2 SNEGSKA (reference sequence). The CDR3 covers 14 residues. With 6 bases removed from V and 1 base from J, the gap between germline ends came to 16 bases. CDR3: CSAPLGGSSYEQYF. DNA of the CDR3: TGCAGTGCCCCACTTGGGGGGTCGTCCTACGAGCAGTACTTC.

This rearrangement joins TRBV7-3 to TRBJ1-5; 7 bases fit TRBD1. The V gene end was trimmed by 7 bases and the J gene end by 5 bases; junction bases not matched to a gene: 5. The CDR3 totals 13 residues. CDR1 SGHTA and CDR2 FQGTGA come from the germline V gene. The CDR3 here is CASNDRVDQPQHF. DNA for the CDR3: TGTGCCAGCAACGACAGGGTGGATCAGCCCCAGCATTTT.

The chain has TRBV6-1 and TRBJ2-1; possible D gene TRBD1, 5 bases. Germline V gives CDR1 MNHNS, CDR2 SASEGT. The CDR3 has 14 amino acids. V was shortened by 6 bases and J by 10 bases, with 19 bases between the two germline ends. CDR3: CASRPLLRGMEQFF. In nucleotides, the CDR3 is TGTGCCAGCAGACCTTTACTTAGGGGTATGGAGCAGTTCTTC.

CDR3 sequence reads: CASSWAGYNEQFF. CDR3 DNA: TGTGCCAGCAGTTGGGCGGGATACAATGAGCAGTTCTTC. The chain recombines TRBV27 with TRBJ2-1; D perhaps matches TRBD2 (6 bases). The germline V gene encodes CDR1 MNHEY and CDR2 SMNVEV (reference sequence). Trimming stripped 4 bases from V and 4 bases from J, with 8 bases between. CDR3 length: 13 amino acids.

There are many counts of this clonotype. This chain connects TRBV18 to TRBJ2-3; D gene uncertain. Germline V lookup: CDR1 KGHSH, CDR2 LQKENI. Trimming removed 5 bases from V and 6 bases from J, with 12 bases in between. The CDR3 is 13 amino acids. The CDR3 DNA reads TGTGCCAGCTCATGGAAGCCGGAGGATACGCAGTATTTT. It codes for CASSWKPEDTQYF.

The chain combines TRBV7-8 with TRBJ2-1; unclear D gene. The V and J ends lost 5 bases and 4 bases respectively, with 15 bases between them. CDR1 is SGHVS, CDR2 FQNEAQ, per germline. The CDR3 is 15 amino acids. CDR3 amino acids: CASSPPRRGYNEQFF. The CDR3 region has the DNA TGTGCCAGCAGCCCCCCGAGACGAGGATACAATGAGCAGTTCTTC.

The chain combines TRBV7-9 with TRBJ1-6; 7 bases agree with TRBD1. J was trimmed by 8 bases and V by 6 bases; bases with no gene match: 7. Germline V CDR1 and CDR2: SEHNR, FQNEAQ (reference sequence). The CDR3 consists of 14 residues. CDR3 amino acids: CASRPTGEDSPLHF. The CDR3 nucleotides are TGTGCCAGCAGACCTACAGGGGAGGATTCACCCCTCCACTTT.